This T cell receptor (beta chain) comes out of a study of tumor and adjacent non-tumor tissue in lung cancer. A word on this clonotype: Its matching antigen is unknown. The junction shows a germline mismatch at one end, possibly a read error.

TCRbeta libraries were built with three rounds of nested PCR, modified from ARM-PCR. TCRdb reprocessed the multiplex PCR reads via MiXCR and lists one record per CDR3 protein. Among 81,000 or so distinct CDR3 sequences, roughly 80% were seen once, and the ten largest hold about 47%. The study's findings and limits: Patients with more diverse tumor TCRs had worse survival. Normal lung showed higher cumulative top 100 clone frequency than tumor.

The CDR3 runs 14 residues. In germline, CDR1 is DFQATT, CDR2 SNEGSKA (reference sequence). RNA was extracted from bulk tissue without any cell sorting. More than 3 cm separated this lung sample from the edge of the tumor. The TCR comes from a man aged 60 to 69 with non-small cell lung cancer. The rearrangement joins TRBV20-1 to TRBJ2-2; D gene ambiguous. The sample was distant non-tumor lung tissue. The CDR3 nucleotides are TGCGGTGCTAGATTATCCGAGAACACCGGGGAGCTGTTTTTT. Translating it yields CGARLSENTGELFF.